This T cell receptor beta chain was sequenced during a study of T cells expressing NK-cell markers. The CDR3 is 14 amino acids. The germline gives CDR1 LNHNV, CDR2 YYDKDF (reference sequence). Reprocessing the 5' RACE reads, TCRdb reports a single entry for every CDR3 protein and omits DNA. The clone table shows roughly 300,000 distinct CDR3 sequences, with the ten largest holding around 4.3%. This chain connects TRBV15 to TRBJ1-1. Sequenced input: blood T cells: a sorted CD56 or NKG2C T cell subset, CD4+ or CD8+ T cells, or bulk PBMC T cells (not recorded which). This clonotype was sampled from a woman aged 18 to 75 in good health. CDR3: CATSPGRDLPEAFF. Together with reference TRBV15 and TRBJ1-1, the CDR3 gives the full variable domain: DAMVIQNPRYQVTQFGKPVTLSCSQTLNHNVMYWYQQKSSQAPKLLFHYYDKDFNNEADTPDNFQSRRPNTSFCFLDIRSPGLGDTAMYLCATSPGRDLPEAFFGQGTRLTVV.